The clone carrying this TCR beta chain came up a few times. Its antigen is undetermined. V lost 5 bases, J lost 0 bases, and 1 base stayed unmatched. The CDR3 covers 13 residues. CDR1 and CDR2 (germline): GTSNPN, SVGIG (reference sequence). This record belongs to a study of molecular identifiers for immune sequencing clone quantification. Study results and limitations: Over 97% of effector molecules, but under 1% in naive cells, were held by clones with more than 20 RNA copies.

TCRdb passed the PCR reads through MiXCR, listing each CDR3 protein once. The table includes about 330,000 distinct CDR3 sequences, roughly a quarter detected once. The chain links TRBV30 to TRBJ2-1; 7 bases are shared with TRBD2. The receptor comes from a human donor in good health. Some libraries in this study had Jurkat cell RNA spiked in. Sequencing was done on a sample of naive CD8+ T cells from blood, with Jurkat cell RNA spiked in. The sample's subset: FACS-sorted CD8+CD4-CCR7+CD45RA+ naive T cells. CDR3 nucleotides: TGTGCCTGGGGGAGGGGCTCCTACAATGAGCAGTTCTTC. This gives the protein CAWGRGSYNEQFF.